This TCR beta chain was recorded in a study of shared clonotypes between healthy human individuals. About the study: The study used three CD4 naive, three CD4 memory, two CD8 naive and one CD8 memory plate per donor. General study findings and limits: Compared with clonotypes that all four donors shared, non-shared clonotypes had lower generation probabilities.

In regard to this clone: As yet, its antigen is unknown. Within the sample, other DNA sequences also encode this same CDR3.

Germline lookup yields CDR1 MGHDK and CDR2 SYGVNS. The CDR3 contains 14 residues. Trimming removed 3 bases from V and 0 bases from J, with 5 bases in between. TCRdb's copy holds only in-frame clones and misses some; the assay was immunoSEQ multiplex PCR. The data hold millions of clones, with approximately 90% observed a single time. The rearrangement links TRBV25-1 to TRBJ1-4, with D unclear. The sequencing input was naive CD4+ T cells sorted from blood. As to subset: CD45RA+ positively selected. This TCR derives from a man between 18 and 35 years old in good health. For the CDR3, the DNA is TGTGCCAGCAGTGAGCCAGCAACTAATGAAAAACTGTTTTTT. Protein product: CASSEPATNEKLFF.